This T cell receptor (beta chain) was identified during a study of response to subunit inactivated influenza vaccine. CDR3 length equals 15 residues. Trimming took 11 bases from V and 4 from J, leaving 21 bases between them. Germline assignment: CDR1 ENHRY and CDR2 SYGVKD. Points from the study as a whole: The authors offered the suggestion that each seasonal influenza vaccination recruits few new T cells.

A note on this clonotype: What it binds is not known.

TCRdb reanalysed the RT-PCR reads using MiXCR and keeps one entry per CDR3 protein. The sample includes about 520,000 distinct CDR3 sequences, under 8.5% of them seen just once. The gene calls are TRBV10-3 and TRBJ1-3, with TRBD1 as a possible D gene (5 bases). This TCR was sampled from a man between 50 and 75 years old who received an inactivated influenza vaccine. This specimen consisted of PBMCs from blood, obtained roughly 24 months after vaccination. The DNA for the CDR3 is TGTGCCGTACAGTCCGGGACCCTAAGGGGAAACACCATATATTTT. It is translated as CAVQSGTLRGNTIYF.